These T cell receptor beta chains were read from a single sample in a study of beta chain features in type 1 diabetes. Clones were read by immunoSEQ multiplex PCR, and TCRdb kept only the in-frame ones, dropping some. The profile covers 400,000 or so clones, with roughly 12% appearing a single time and around 0.01% taken by the ten largest. Sequencing was performed on naive CD4+ T cells from blood. The receptors derive from a woman aged 18-29 years with type 1 diabetes. The CDR3 runs from the conserved cysteine through the conserved F or W. D genes are given only for firm matches. Clone size is given for some rows only: seen once, a few or many times, or a class if the clone is expanded.

size: .
D: TRBD1
V: TRBV9
J: TRBJ1-5
CDR3: CASSERDRERYSNQPQHF
DNA: TGTGCCAGCAGCGAGCGGGACAGGGAACGGTATAGCAATCAGCCCCAGCATTTT

size: few
D: .
V: TRBV27
J: TRBJ2-7
CDR3: CASSLTGGSYEQYF
DNA: TGTGCCAGCAGTTTGACAGGCGGTTCCTACGAGCAGTACTTC

size: few
D: TRBD1
V: TRBV28
J: TRBJ2-5
CDR3: CASSLAGQAQETQYF
DNA: TGTGCCAGCAGTTTGGCGGGACAGGCCCAAGAGACCCAGTACTTC

size: few
D: .
V: TRBV7-9
J: TRBJ2-2
CDR3: CASSPLASGELFF
DNA: TGTGCCAGCAGCCCTCTAGCGTCCGGGGAGCTGTTTTTT

size: few
D: TRBD1
V: TRBV5-1
J: TRBJ1-1
CDR3: CASSRTGGSNTEAFF
DNA: TGCGCCAGCAGCAGGACAGGGGGTTCGAACACTGAAGCTTTCTTT

size: .
D: TRBD2
V: TRBV4-2
J: TRBJ2-1
CDR3: CASSQELAGFYEQFF
DNA: TGTGCCAGCAGCCAAGAACTAGCGGGATTCTATGAGCAGTTCTTC

size: few
D: .
V: TRBV5-1
J: TRBJ2-1
CDR3: CASSWEAGEQFF
DNA: TGCGCCAGCAGCTGGGAGGCGGGGGAGCAGTTCTTC

size: few
D: .
V: TRBV28
J: TRBJ2-1
CDR3: CASNFGIRNEQFF
DNA: TGTGCCAGCAACTTCGGGATCCGTAATGAGCAGTTCTTC

size: few
D: .
V: TRBV9
J: TRBJ2-5
CDR3: CASSVGQGGPETQYF
DNA: TGTGCCAGCAGCGTAGGACAGGGAGGTCCGGAGACCCAGTACTTC

size: .
D: .
V: TRBV7-2
J: TRBJ2-6
CDR3: CASSLSLSGANVLTF
DNA: TGTGCCAGCAGCTTGTCCCTTTCTGGGGCCAACGTCCTGACTTTC

size: few
D: .
V: TRBV30
J: TRBJ2-3
CDR3: CAWSPDTSITDTQYF
DNA: TGTGCCTGGAGTCCGGACACCTCAATCACAGATACGCAGTATTTT

size: few
D: .
V: TRBV5-1
J: TRBJ2-6
CDR3: CASLQGVGGANVLTF
DNA: TGCGCCAGCTTACAGGGAGTAGGTGGGGCCAACGTCCTGACTTTC

size: few
D: .
V: TRBV7-2
J: TRBJ2-5
CDR3: CASSFQTGQETQYF
DNA: TGTGCCAGCAGCTTCCAGACAGGTCAAGAGACCCAGTACTTC

size: few
D: TRBD2
V: TRBV7-2
J: TRBJ2-5
CDR3: CASSRGTSGVETQYF
DNA: TGTGCCAGCAGCCGAGGGACTAGCGGGGTGGAGACCCAGTACTTC

size: .
D: .
V: TRBV15
J: TRBJ1-2
CDR3: CATSRAEGYGYTF
DNA: TGTGCCACCAGCAGAGCGGAGGGCTATGGCTACACCTTC

size: few
D: TRBD1
V: TRBV15
J: TRBJ1-5
CDR3: CATSRPGTGYQPQHF
DNA: TGTGCCACCAGCAGACCCGGGACAGGATATCAGCCCCAGCATTTT

size: .
D: .
V: TRBV6-5
J: TRBJ2-1
CDR3: CASSPGQSSYNEQFF
DNA: TGTGCCAGCAGCCCTGGGCAGTCCTCCTACAATGAGCAGTTCTTC